The 18 T cell receptor beta chains below were found in one sample sequenced in a study of siplizumab effects on memory and regulatory T cells. Assay used: immunoSEQ multiplex PCR; TCRdb lists only in-frame clones, some missing. The repertoire consists of tens of thousands of clones, with around 97% occurring once and the leading ten covering less than 1.1%. Sequenced material: naive CD8+ T cells sorted from blood. The receptors stem from a human donor in good health.

The chain uses TRBV9 and TRBJ2-3, with D hard to call. V was pared by 4 bases and J by 0 bases, with 12 bases between. CDR1 is SGDLS, CDR2 YYNGEE, per germline. The CDR3 totals 15 residues. The CDR3 DNA reads TGTGCCAGCAGCCCATATTCCTTTAGCACAGATACGCAGTATTTT. Translation: CASSPYSFSTDTQYF.

The chain uses TRBV11-3 and TRBJ2-1; 9 positions match TRBD2. Germline CDR1 reads SGHNT; CDR2 reads YENEEA. Unmatched junction bases numbered 13, after V lost 4 bases and J lost 0 bases. The CDR3 consists of 19 residues. The CDR3 loop reads CASSSPRLADSSSYNEQFF. CDR3 nucleotides: TGTGCCAGCAGCTCCCCCCGACTAGCGGACTCCAGCTCCTACAATGAGCAGTTCTTC.

J is TRBJ2-7 and V is TRBV6-5, with D perhaps matching TRBD1 (6 bases). Between the trimmed V and J ends, which lost 2 bases and 5 bases, there was a span of 13 bases. The germline V gene has CDR1 MNHEY and CDR2 SVGAGI. The CDR3 length is 14 residues. CDR3 nucleotides: TGTGCCAGCAGTTACAGGACAGCGGCCGACGAGCAGTACTTC. Residues: CASSYRTAADEQYF.

The rearrangement links TRBV9 to TRBJ2-1, with D possibly matching TRBD1 (6 bases). Germline-derived CDR1 and CDR2 are SGDLS and YYNGEE. V was cut by 3 bases and J by 7 bases, with 11 bases left in between. This CDR3 has 13 residues. Written as DNA, the CDR3 is TGTGCCAGCAGCGGACAGGTGGGGAATGAGCAGTTCTTC. Encoded protein: CASSGQVGNEQFF.

This chain joins TRBV19 and TRBJ2-6; D is uncertain. There are 17 residues in the CDR3. The V and J ends lost 3 bases and 3 bases respectively, with 15 bases between them. Germline values: CDR1 LNHDA, CDR2 SQIVND (reference sequence). The CDR3 DNA follows: TGTGCCAGTAGTATGTGGGGAAGAGAGTTTGGGGCCAACGTCCTGACTTTC. Amino acids: CASSMWGREFGANVLTF.

V and J are TRBV27 and TRBJ1-1; the match to TRBD1 covers 7 bases. The CDR3 contains 12 residues. The V gene end was trimmed by 8 bases and the J gene end by 5 bases; junction bases not matched to a gene: 5. Germline values: CDR1 MNHEY, CDR2 SMNVEV (reference sequence). This CDR3 reads CASGQGGTEAFF. In DNA form, the CDR3 reads TGTGCCAGCGGCCAGGGGGGGACTGAAGCTTTCTTT.

The J gene is TRBJ2-3, the V gene TRBV5-6; D gene unclear. V lost 1 base, J lost 2 bases, and 14 bases lay in between. Germline values: CDR1 SGHDT, CDR2 YYEEEE. The CDR3 spans 16 residues. Here the CDR3 reads CASSLYWAASTDTQYF. CDR3 DNA: TGTGCCAGCAGCTTGTACTGGGCCGCCTCCACAGATACGCAGTATTTT.

V is TRBV9 and J is TRBJ2-1; D not resolved. Trimming removed 4 bases from V and 8 bases from J, with 10 bases in between. CDR3 size: 12 residues. Germline values: CDR1 SGDLS, CDR2 YYNGEE. The CDR3 loop reads CASSPYDYEQFF. The CDR3 region has the DNA TGTGCCAGCAGCCCGTATGACTATGAGCAGTTCTTC.

The chain carries TRBV19 and TRBJ2-7, with 11 bases identical to TRBD2. CDR3 size: 17 residues. Germline-derived CDR1 and CDR2 are LNHDA and SQIVND (reference sequence). J was trimmed by 7 bases and V by 2 bases; bases with no gene match: 13. DNA for the CDR3: TGTGCCAGTAGTATACTAGGGTACGGGACTAGCGGAGTGGAGCAGTACTTC. Its protein is CASSILGYGTSGVEQYF.

This chain uses TRBV9 with TRBJ2-3; D is ambiguous. Trimming cost V 0 bases and J 0 bases, with 5 bases left between them. In germline, CDR1 is SGDLS, CDR2 YYNGEE. There are 14 residues in the CDR3. CDR3 in amino acids: CASSVGDSTDTQYF. The DNA of the CDR3 is TGTGCCAGCAGCGTAGGTGACAGCACAGATACGCAGTATTTT.

The chain recombines TRBV13 with TRBJ1-2; TRBD1 aligns across 12 bases. V was clipped by 3 bases and J by 7 bases; unmatched bases: 3. Germline V gene lookup returns CDR1 PRHDT and CDR2 FYEKMQ (reference sequence). The CDR3 consists of 14 residues. The CDR3 DNA sequence: TGTGCCAGCAGCTTCCTGGGACAGGGGGCTGGCTACACCTTC. Protein: CASSFLGQGAGYTF.

This rearrangement joins TRBV29-1 to TRBJ2-1, with 8 bases fitting TRBD2. The junction had 7 bases not matched to a gene; V was cut back by 4 bases and J by 8 bases. The CDR3 has 13 amino acids. The germline V gene encodes CDR1 SQVTM and CDR2 ANQGSEA. CDR3 protein: CSVVASGFDEQFF. Written as DNA, the CDR3 is TGCAGCGTTGTGGCTAGCGGGTTCGATGAGCAGTTCTTC.

The chain uses TRBV19 and TRBJ2-3; no clear D. Germline-derived CDR1 and CDR2 are LNHDA and SQIVND (reference sequence). The CDR3 is made up of 12 amino acids. Between the trimmed V and J ends, which lost 3 bases and 6 bases, there was a span of 7 bases. CDR3 DNA sequence: TGTGCCAGTAGTATCCCGTTGGATACGCAGTATTTT. It is translated as CASSIPLDTQYF.

The chain recombines TRBV4-1 with TRBJ1-4; 10 positions match TRBD1. Germline CDR1 is MGHRA and CDR2 is YSYEKL. This CDR3 spans 20 amino acids. With 3 bases clipped from V and 0 bases from J, the junction kept 13 bases outside the gene matches. CDR3 coding DNA: TGCGCCAGCAGCCAGCTCCCGGGACAGGGGTCCTCCTCAACTAATGAAAAACTGTTTTTT. Its translation is CASSQLPGQGSSSTNEKLFF.

The chain joins TRBV25-1 to TRBJ1-2, with 7 bases aligning to TRBD1. CDR3 length equals 12 residues. Germline V gene lookup returns CDR1 MGHDK and CDR2 SYGVNS. The ends lost 7 bases at V and 4 bases at J; junction bases unmatched: 3. The CDR3: CASTQGGYGYTF. CDR3 DNA: TGTGCCAGCACTCAGGGGGGCTATGGCTACACCTTC.

The chain uses TRBV7-9 and TRBJ1-2, with a tentative D call TRBD1 (6 bases). V was shortened by 1 base and J by 2 bases, with 8 bases between the two germline ends. The CDR3 length is 14 residues. From germline, CDR1 is SEHNR and CDR2 FQNEAQ (reference sequence). The CDR3 region is CASSLGDINYGYTF. The CDR3 region has the DNA TGTGCCAGCAGCTTAGGGGACATAAACTATGGCTACACCTTC. The full variable domain, its missing parts supplied by reference TRBV7-9 and TRBJ1-2, is DTGVSQNPRHKITKRGQNVTFRCDPISEHNRLYWYRQTLGQGPEFLTYFQNEAQLEKSRLLSDRFSAERPKGSFSTLEIQRTEQGDSAMYLCASSLGDINYGYTFGSGTRLTVV.

The V call is TRBV9, the J call TRBJ1-4; D may be TRBD1 (6 bases). V lost 0 bases and J lost 5, with 11 bases in between. The CDR3 covers 15 residues. Germline V lookup: CDR1 SGDLS, CDR2 YYNGEE. CDR3: CASSVEGVLNEKLFF. CDR3 bases: TGTGCCAGCAGCGTAGAGGGGGTCTTAAATGAAAAACTGTTTTTT.

The V call is TRBV6-5, the J call TRBJ1-1; D remains ambiguous. The ends were cut back, 6 bases at V and 4 bases at J, with 12 bases in the middle. The CDR3 totals 13 residues. From germline, CDR1 is MNHEY and CDR2 SVGAGI. The CDR3 here is CASSSVSGTEAFF. In DNA form, the CDR3 reads TGTGCCAGCAGCTCCGTGTCAGGCACTGAAGCTTTCTTT.